This entry lists 26 T cell receptor beta chains sequenced from one sample in a study of graft-versus-host responses after intestinal transplantation. Assay: immunoSEQ multiplex PCR; the TCRdb copy retains only in-frame clones and omits some. The sample yields over 60,000 clones, roughly 90% seen once. Sequencing was performed on bone marrow, taken 700 to 850 days after intestinal transplantation. Receptors were obtained from a human patient who received an intestinal transplant, so some T cells may come from the graft donor.

There are a few counts of this clone. V usage is TRBV7-9 and J usage is TRBJ2-4; 7 bases match TRBD2. With 5 bases clipped from V and 8 bases from J, the junction kept 6 bases outside the gene matches. The CDR3 runs 13 residues. Germline CDR1 and CDR2: SEHNR and FQNEAQ (reference sequence). The CDR3 coding sequence is TGTGCCAGCAGCCCGCAGGGAGGGGACATTCAGTACTTC. It translates to CASSPQGGDIQYF.

The chain carries TRBV6-6 and TRBJ2-7; no clear D gene. The length of the CDR3 is 11 residues. Trimming stripped 7 bases from V and 5 bases from J, with 9 bases between. The germline V gene encodes CDR1 MNHNY and CDR2 SVGAGI (reference sequence). CDR3 loop: CASKGEDEQYF. The CDR3 DNA sequence: TGTGCCAGCAAAGGAGAGGACGAGCAGTACTTC.

The J gene is TRBJ1-3, the V gene TRBV6-5; 9 bases are shared with TRBD1. This CDR3 comprises 13 residues. Trimming cost V 7 bases and J 7 bases; bases outside gene matches: 5. CDR1 is MNHEY and CDR2 is SVGAGI in the germline V gene. CDR3 nucleotides: TGTGCCAGCAAAGCGGGACAGGGCAACACCATATATTTT. Protein: CASKAGQGNTIYF.

The rearrangement links TRBV11-3 to TRBJ2-1, with 8 bases lining up with TRBD2. J gave up 1 base and V 4 bases, and 3 bases lay outside the gene matches. The germline V gene encodes CDR1 SGHNT and CDR2 YENEEA. CDR3 length: 15 amino acids. The CDR3 DNA sequence: TGTGCCAGCAGCTCGACTAGCGATTCCTACAATGAGCAGTTCTTC. Its translation: CASSSTSDSYNEQFF.

The genes are TRBV7-9 and TRBJ2-7, with 9 bases fitting TRBD1. CDR3 size: 13 residues. Germline-derived CDR1 and CDR2 are SEHNR and FQNEAQ (reference sequence). Losses at the gene ends were 3 bases for V and 5 bases for J; bases not matched to a gene: 2. CDR3 bases: TGTGCCAGCAGCTTGGGACAGGGAAACGAGCAGTACTTC. Translating it yields CASSLGQGNEQYF.

The chain is built from TRBV28 and TRBJ1-4; D may be TRBD1 (5 bases). This CDR3 contains 13 residues. The V and J ends lost 8 bases and 12 bases respectively, with 19 bases between them. From germline, CDR1 is MDHEN and CDR2 SYDVKM. The CDR3 reads CASRGGGVGELFF. In nucleotides, the CDR3 is TGTGCCAGCCGTGGCGGGGGAGTTGGAGAACTGTTTTTT.

The chain recombines TRBV5-1 with TRBJ1-2; D not resolved. The CDR3 is 15 residues long. Germline loops: CDR1 SGHRS, CDR2 YFSETQ. Trimming left V 1 base short and J 2 bases short, with 12 bases between. CDR3 nucleotides: TGCGCCAGCAGCTTGTGGTCAGACCCCAACTATGGCTACACCTTC. Translated: CASSLWSDPNYGYTF.

The chain carries TRBV5-6 and TRBJ2-7, with 8 bases lining up with TRBD1. CDR3 size: 16 residues. V gave up 7 bases and J gave up 3 bases; unmatched junction bases: 15. Germline V gene lookup returns CDR1 SGHDT and CDR2 YYEEEE. CDR3 protein: CASRFMGTGRDYEQYF. The CDR3 region has the DNA TGTGCCAGCCGATTTATGGGGACAGGCCGGGACTACGAGCAGTACTTC.

J is TRBJ2-2 and V is TRBV6-5; D not resolved. CDR3 length: 12 amino acids. Germline-derived CDR1 and CDR2 are MNHEY and SVGAGI. V lost 3 bases, J lost 6 bases, and 5 bases lay in between. The CDR3 region has the DNA TGTGCCAGCAGTTATGAGCCCGGGGAGCTGTTTTTT. Translation gives CASSYEPGELFF.

The chain is built from TRBV7-9 and TRBJ2-5; the D is unclear. The germline V and J ends were trimmed by 0 bases and 5 bases, with 10 bases remaining between them. This CDR3 comprises 14 residues. Germline V lookup: CDR1 SEHNR, CDR2 FQNEAQ (reference sequence). The chain's CDR3 is CASSLAVITETQYF. CDR3 nucleotides: TGTGCCAGCAGCTTAGCGGTGATTACGGAGACCCAGTACTTC.

The chain has TRBV29-1 and TRBJ2-7, with unresolved D. V lost 5 bases and J lost 0, with 11 bases in between. The length of the CDR3 is 13 residues. Germline V gene sequence: CDR1 SQVTM, CDR2 ANQGSEA. The CDR3 coding sequence is TGCAGCGTTCTACGGAGCATCTCCTACGAGCAGTACTTC. It translates to CSVLRSISYEQYF.

This clone was detected once. The chain links TRBV5-1 to TRBJ2-7; 7 bases agree with TRBD1. Germline V gene data show CDR1 as SGHRS and CDR2 as YFSETQ. The CDR3 contains 14 residues. The J segment lost 2 bases and the V segment lost 4 bases, leaving 6 bases of the junction unmatched. Written as DNA, the CDR3 is TGCGCCAGCAGCGACAGGACAGGTCCCTACGAGCAGTACTTC. It specifies CASSDRTGPYEQYF.

V gene TRBV6-1 combines with J gene TRBJ2-3; TRBD2 aligns across 13 bases. Germline V gene sequence: CDR1 MNHNS, CDR2 SASEGT. The V and J ends lost 1 base and 10 bases, in that order; junction bases with no gene match: 5. CDR3 length: 15 residues. In nucleotides, the CDR3 is TGTGCCAGCAGTGAAGTTGGGACTAGCGGGGTCGCGCAGTATTTT. Translated, it gives CASSEVGTSGVAQYF.

The CDR3 DNA follows: TGCAGCGTCCTCGGACAGTCTACTGAAAAACTGTTTTTT. Amino acid sequence: CSVLGQSTEKLFF. The genes are TRBV29-1 and TRBJ1-4; TRBD1 might be the D (6 bases). V lost 6 bases and J 7 bases, leaving 15 bases between the germline ends. The CDR3 has 13 residues. The germline V gene has CDR1 SQVTM and CDR2 ANQGSEA.

The chain carries TRBV30 and TRBJ1-5, with D possibly TRBD1 on 5 matching bases. The CDR3 totals 13 residues. Trimming shortened V by 1 base and J by 4 bases, and 8 bases separated the two germline ends. Germline V CDR1 and CDR2: GTSNPN, SVGIG (reference sequence). In DNA form, the CDR3 reads TGTGCCTGGAGTGGGGACGGTAATCAGCCCCAGCATTTT. Translated, it gives CAWSGDGNQPQHF.

The chain links TRBV6-5 to TRBJ2-3; a weak D match, TRBD2 (5 bases). The CDR3 contains 15 residues. Germline values: CDR1 MNHEY, CDR2 SVGAGI. The V and J ends lost 0 bases and 2 bases respectively, with 9 bases between them. The CDR3 loop is CASSYSVGDTDTQYF. The CDR3 nucleotides are TGTGCCAGCAGTTACTCGGTGGGAGACACAGATACGCAGTATTTT.

The chain joins TRBV28 to TRBJ1-2; no reliable D call. The CDR3 covers 15 residues. V shed 0 bases and J shed 5 bases, with 13 bases lying between them. Germline V lookup: CDR1 MDHEN, CDR2 SYDVKM. For the CDR3, the DNA is TGTGCCAGCAGTTTATGGTCCACGGCCCGTTATGGCTACACCTTC. As protein: CASSLWSTARYGYTF.

Turning to this clone: One end of the junction is discordant with germline, which a read error may explain. The CDR3 DNA reads TGTGCCAGCAGCCAAGCCTACGAGCAGTACTTC. It codes for CASSQAYEQYF. This chain joins TRBV4-1 and TRBJ2-7; D not resolved. CDR1 is MGHRA and CDR2 is YSYEKL in the germline V gene. CDR3 size: 11 residues.

This clone appeared once. This CDR3 reads CASSLGQGVAEAFF. The CDR3 coding sequence is TGCGCCAGCAGCTTGGGGCAGGGGGTCGCTGAAGCTTTCTTT. This chain links TRBV5-1 with TRBJ1-1; 7 nucleotides line up with TRBD1. Germline values: CDR1 SGHRS, CDR2 YFSETQ. V shed 0 bases, J shed 6 bases, and the junction held 5 bases outside the gene matches. CDR3 length: 14 residues. Supplemented by reference TRBV5-1 and TRBJ1-1, the full variable domain reads KAGVTQTPRYLIKTRGQQVTLSCSPISGHRSVSWYQQTPGQGLQFLFEYFSETQRNKGNFPGRFSGRQFSNSRSEMNVSTLELGDSALYLCASSLGQGVAEAFFGQGTRLTVV.

This clone was recorded only once. V gene TRBV6-5 combines with J gene TRBJ2-2; D may correspond to TRBD1 or TRBD2 (5 bases each). V lost 2 bases to trimming and J lost 6 bases, with 13 bases between them. Germline lookup yields CDR1 MNHEY and CDR2 SVGAGI. CDR3 length: 15 amino acids. Written as DNA, the CDR3 is TGTGCCAGCAGTTACCGGGACCCCGGACCCGGGGAGCTGTTTTTT. It translates to CASSYRDPGPGELFF.

The chain carries TRBV7-9 and TRBJ2-3; 7 nucleotides line up with TRBD1. Per the germline V gene, CDR1 is SEHNR and CDR2 is FQNEAQ (reference sequence). After removal of 5 bases from V and 5 bases from J, the junction contained 13 bases not matched to a gene. The CDR3 is 16 residues long. Here the CDR3 reads CASSIVPTGLRDTQYF. For the CDR3, the DNA is TGTGCCAGCAGCATAGTCCCGACAGGGTTAAGAGATACGCAGTATTTT.

V usage is TRBV15 and J usage is TRBJ1-4; 7 bases align to TRBD1. Per germline, CDR1 LNHNV and CDR2 YYDKDF (reference sequence). The CDR3 loop spans 17 amino acids. Trimming cost V 5 bases and J 3 bases; bases outside gene matches: 12. CDR3 protein: CATSETSGGRPNEKLFF. The CDR3 DNA follows: TGTGCCACCAGCGAAACCTCAGGGGGTAGGCCTAATGAAAAACTGTTTTTT. Variable domain in full (rest from reference TRBV15 and TRBJ1-4): DAMVIQNPRYQVTQFGKPVTLSCSQTLNHNVMYWYQQKSSQAPKLLFHYYDKDFNNEADTPDNFQSRRPNTSFCFLDIRSPGLGDTAMYLCATSETSGGRPNEKLFFGSGTQLSVL.

The genes are TRBV5-6 and TRBJ2-1; 7 bases agree with TRBD2. Germline V lookup: CDR1 SGHDT, CDR2 YYEEEE. The V and J ends lost 2 bases and 8 bases, in that order; junction bases with no gene match: 4. This CDR3 has 13 residues. The CDR3: CASSFGGSHEQFF. DNA of the CDR3: TGTGCCAGCAGCTTTGGCGGGAGCCATGAGCAGTTCTTC.

V is TRBV19 and J is TRBJ2-1, with 11 bases that match TRBD2. The CDR3 is 17 residues long. Germline V gene sequence: CDR1 LNHDA, CDR2 SQIVND (reference sequence). V was pared by 7 bases and J by 1 base, with 9 bases of the junction left unmatched. In DNA form, the CDR3 reads TGTGCCAGTACCTCCCAAAGACTAGCGGGATCCTACAATGAGCAGTTCTTC. It yields the protein CASTSQRLAGSYNEQFF.

This clone appeared once. J is TRBJ2-2 and V is TRBV5-4; 9 bases match TRBD2. Germline assignment: CDR1 SGHNT and CDR2 YYREEE (reference sequence). Germline trimming cut 0 bases from V and 3 bases from J; bases unmatched to any gene: 3. This CDR3 region has 16 residues. CDR3 residues: CASSLEAGGYTGELFF. As DNA, the CDR3 is TGTGCCAGCAGCTTGGAAGCGGGGGGTTACACCGGGGAGCTGTTTTTT.

This chain links TRBV5-5 with TRBJ2-2; 7 bases agree with TRBD1. J lost 7 bases, V lost 5 bases, and 5 bases had no gene match. The CDR3 extends over 13 amino acids. Germline V gene lookup returns CDR1 SGHKS and CDR2 YYEKEE (reference sequence). The DNA of the CDR3 is TGTGCCAGCAGGCAGGGGGTTGTCGGGGAGCTGTTTTTT. This gives the protein CASRQGVVGELFF.